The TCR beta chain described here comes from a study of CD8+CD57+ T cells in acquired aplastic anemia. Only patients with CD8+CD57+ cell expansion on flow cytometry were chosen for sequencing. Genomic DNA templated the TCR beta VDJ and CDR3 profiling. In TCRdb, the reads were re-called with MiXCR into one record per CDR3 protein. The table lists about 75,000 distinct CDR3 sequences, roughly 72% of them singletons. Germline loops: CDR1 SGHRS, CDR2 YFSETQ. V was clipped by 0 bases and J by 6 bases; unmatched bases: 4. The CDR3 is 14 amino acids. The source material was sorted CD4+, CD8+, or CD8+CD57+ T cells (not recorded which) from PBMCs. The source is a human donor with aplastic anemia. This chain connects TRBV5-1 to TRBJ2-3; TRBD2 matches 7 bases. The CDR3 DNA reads TGCGCCAGCAGCTTGGGTAGGCGGGAGGATACGCAGTATTTT. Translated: CASSLGRREDTQYF. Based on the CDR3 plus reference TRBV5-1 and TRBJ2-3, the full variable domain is KAGVTQTPRYLIKTRGQQVTLSCSPISGHRSVSWYQQTPGQGLQFLFEYFSETQRNKGNFPGRFSGRQFSNSRSEMNVSTLELGDSALYLCASSLGRREDTQYFGPGTRLTVL.